This T cell receptor beta chain was observed in a study of T-cell reconstitution after alpha-beta-depleted transplantation in children. V dropped 7 bases and J dropped 1 base, with 13 bases sitting between them. Germline V gene lookup returns CDR1 MDHEN and CDR2 SYDVKM. CDR3 length equals 14 residues. During its preparation, the TCRbeta library received unique molecular identifiers. TCRdb reanalysed the PCR reads using MiXCR and keeps one entry per CDR3 protein. This sample has roughly 300,000 distinct CDR3 sequences, with around a tenth found just once. This clonotype showed up just a few times. The receptor was isolated from a human donor who donated a stem cell graft to a child with acute lymphoblastic leukemia. Sequencing was performed on PBMCs from the stem cell graft donor, taken from the stem cell graft. The chain has TRBV28 and TRBJ1-1; no clear D. The CDR3 DNA is TGTGCCAGCAAATACCCGGCGGGGAACACTGAAGCTTTCTTT. Its protein product is CASKYPAGNTEAFF.